These T cell receptor beta chains were read from a single sample in a study of CD8 T cells in ankylosing spondylitis. TCRdb called the 5' RACE reads again in MiXCR, with one record for every CDR3 protein. In the table there are a few hundred thousand distinct CDR3 sequences, more than 20% of which are singletons. The sequencing input was blood, either unsorted or a sorted T cell fraction (not recorded which). Receptors were obtained from a male donor with ankylosing spondylitis or in good health (not recorded which). CDR3s include the opening cysteine and the closing phenylalanine or tryptophan. The order of the fields is J gene, CDR3 length, D gene, clone size, V gene, CDR3 DNA, CDR3 protein. The D gene is left open where the match is weak. The size of a clone is reported for some rows only, either as once, few or many, or as a class for expanded clones.

>TRBJ2-1|12|NA|few|TRBV2
TGTGCCAGCAGGGGGTCTTACGAGGAGCAGTTCTTC
CASRGSYEEQFF
>TRBJ1-2|13|NA|few|TRBV30
TGTGCCTGGAGAGGGCCGTTGAACTATGGCTACACCTTC
CAWRGPLNYGYTF
>TRBJ1-1|13|NA|NA|TRBV28
TGTGCCAGCAGACCCACCCGGACACGAGAAGCTTTCTTT
CASRPTRTREAFF
>TRBJ2-7|13|TRBD2|NA|TRBV7-9
TGTGCCAGCAGCCACCGGGGGGCCTACGAGCAGTACTTC
CASSHRGAYEQYF
>TRBJ2-3|15|TRBD2|NA|TRBV12-3/TRBV12-4
TGTGCCAGCAGTTCTAGCGGGGGGGCCTCAGATACGCAGTATTTT
CASSSSGGASDTQYF
>TRBJ2-7|16|NA|NA|TRBV2
TGTGCCAGCAGTGAACCGATATCCGGGCCCCCCTACGAGCAGTACTTC
CASSEPISGPPYEQYF
>TRBJ2-7|17|TRBD1|few|TRBV4-1
TGCGCCAGCAGCCAAGAAGGCCGGGACAGTTGGGTAGGCGAGCAGTACTTC
CASSQEGRDSWVGEQYF
>TRBJ2-7|16|TRBD2|NA|TRBV9
TGTGCCAGCAGCCCTGCCGGGACTACTAGCTCCTACGAGCAGTACTTC
CASSPAGTTSSYEQYF
>TRBJ2-7|12|NA|NA|TRBV12-3/TRBV12-4
TGTGCCAGCAGGGGGGCCAGCTACGAGCAGTACTTC
CASRGASYEQYF
>TRBJ2-7|12|NA|few|TRBV20-1
TGCAGTGCGGAGGGACAGCGCCCTGAGCAGTACTTC
CSAEGQRPEQYF
>TRBJ2-5|16|TRBD1|few|TRBV11-2
TGTGCCAGCAGCTTAGTAAGACAGGGTAATCAAGAGACCCAGTACTTC
CASSLVRQGNQETQYF
>TRBJ2-7|14|NA|NA|TRBV5-5
TGTGCCAGCAGGGGCCCGTCGGGGACCTACGAGCAGTACTTC
CASRGPSGTYEQYF
>TRBJ2-3|17|TRBD2|NA|TRBV3-1
TGTGCCAGCAGCCGTTCGACTAGCGTATTTACCACAGATACGCAGTATTTT
CASSRSTSVFTTDTQYF
>TRBJ2-7|13|NA|many|TRBV12-3/TRBV12-4
TGTGCCAGCAGCCCGGCGGTGCCCTACGAGCAGTACTTC
CASSPAVPYEQYF
>TRBJ2-2|16|TRBD1|NA|TRBV2
TGTGCCAGCAAGGAGGTCGGGACAGGGTACACCGGGGAGCTGTTTTTT
CASKEVGTGYTGELFF
>TRBJ2-7|16|NA|NA|TRBV7-9
TGTGCCAGCAGCCCGGTGGTTGGGGTCTTATCCTACGAGCAGTACTTC
CASSPVVGVLSYEQYF
>TRBJ2-1|14|TRBD2|NA|TRBV29-1
TGCAGCGCTATAGGACTAGTTTCTGTCAATGAGCAGTTCTTC
CSAIGLVSVNEQFF
>TRBJ2-7|11|NA|NA|TRBV5-6
TGTGCCAGCAGCGCAGTATACGAGCAGTACTTC
CASSAVYEQYF
>TRBJ1-5|14|TRBD1|few|TRBV12-3/TRBV12-4
TGTGCCAGCAGTTTGGGGACAGGGAGAAAGCCCCAGCATTTT
CASSLGTGRKPQHF
>TRBJ2-2|17|NA|few|TRBV24-1
TGTGCCACCAGCCCGGGACTCGCGGGACTTAACACCGGGGAGCTGTTTTTT
CATSPGLAGLNTGELFF
>TRBJ2-2|14|NA|NA|TRBV20-1
TGCAGTGCTGCGGACGGGGGATACACCGGGGAGCTGTTTTTT
CSAADGGYTGELFF
>TRBJ2-5|14|NA|few|TRBV20-1
TGCAGTGCGCCGGACGCACGGCCGGGAGAGACCCAGTACTTC
CSAPDARPGETQYF
>TRBJ2-3|17|NA|few|TRBV20-1
TGCAGTGCCAGAGGACAGCTCCACGAAAGAAGCGCAGATACGCAGTATTTT
CSARGQLHERSADTQYF
>TRBJ1-1|14|NA|NA|TRBV20-1
TGCAGTGCTACCAGGACAGAACTGAACACTGAAGCTTTCTTT
CSATRTELNTEAFF
>TRBJ2-2|14|NA|once|TRBV15
TGTGCCACCAGCAGGGGCACCGGACCCGGGGAGCTGTTTTTT
CATSRGTGPGELFF
>TRBJ2-5|17|NA|NA|TRBV6-1
TGTGCCAGCGAAGACTCAAGTTTAATCGTTGGGCAAGAGACCCAGTACTTC
CASEDSSLIVGQETQYF
>TRBJ2-7|14|NA|few|TRBV20-1
TGCAGTGCGAGCGGACTTGACGTGGGCCTCGAGCAGTACTTC
CSASGLDVGLEQYF
>TRBJ2-2|13|TRBD2|few|TRBV7-7
TGTGCTACGGGACTAGACAACACCGGGGAGCTGTTTTTT
CATGLDNTGELFF
>TRBJ2-7|15|NA|few|TRBV13
TGTGCCAGCAGCTTAGCAGGTTTGACCTCCTACGAGCAGTACTTC
CASSLAGLTSYEQYF
>TRBJ2-1|15|NA|few|TRBV6-5
TGTGCCAGCAGTCACGGACTACTGGCCTACAATGAGCAGTTCTTC
CASSHGLLAYNEQFF
>TRBJ2-5|21|TRBD2|NA|TRBV6-2/TRBV6-3
TGTGCCAGCAGTTACCCTATTCCCGGACTAGCGGGGGGGTTTATACAAGAGACCCAGTACTTC
CASSYPIPGLAGGFIQETQYF
>TRBJ2-7|13|TRBD1|NA|TRBV29-1
TGCTGCGGGACAGGGGAGGGGAACAACGAGCAGTACTTC
CCGTGEGNNEQYF
>TRBJ1-6|16|NA|NA|TRBV7-2
TGTGCCAGCAGCACCAGGACAGACTCCTATAATTCACCCCTCCACTTT
CASSTRTDSYNSPLHF
>TRBJ2-1|16|TRBD2|NA|TRBV2
TGTGCCAGCAGTGAGACTAGCGGGATCATGTTCAATGAGCAGTTCTTC
CASSETSGIMFNEQFF
>TRBJ2-2|16|NA|NA|TRBV10-3
TGTGCCATCAGTGACTCCGGACAGAAGAACACCGGGGAGCTGTTTTTT
CAISDSGQKNTGELFF
>TRBJ2-1|16|NA|NA|TRBV5-6
TGTGCCAGCAGCTTGGGGATGGGTGTCTCCTACAATGAGCAGTTCTTC
CASSLGMGVSYNEQFF
>TRBJ2-7|13|NA|few|TRBV20-1
TGCAGTGCTAGGGTCAAGAATTACTACGAGCAGTACTTC
CSARVKNYYEQYF
>TRBJ2-4|16|NA|few|TRBV28
TGTGCCAGCACCACTATCCGGGTTCTAGCCAAAAACATTCAGTACTTC
CASTTIRVLAKNIQYF
>TRBJ2-3|18|TRBD2|few|TRBV12-3/TRBV12-4
TGTGCCAGCAGCCCACCCCTCCCAGCGGGGGACCGCACAGATACGCAGTATTTT
CASSPPLPAGDRTDTQYF
>TRBJ2-3|16|TRBD1|NA|TRBV7-9
TGTGCCAGCAGCTTCACTGACAGGGGGTTGGCAGATACGCAGTATTTT
CASSFTDRGLADTQYF
>TRBJ2-1|15|NA|NA|TRBV7-9
TGTGCCAGCAGCCCCCTTGAGAGGACCTACAATGAGCAGTTCTTC
CASSPLERTYNEQFF